Below, 30 T cell receptor beta chains from the same sample are listed, as sequenced in a study of cytomegalovirus exposure and HLA in healthy donors. PCR employed 60 Vbeta and 13 Jbeta primers. Assay: immunoSEQ multiplex PCR; the TCRdb copy retains only in-frame clones and omits some. The repertoire holds roughly 150,000 clones, with 70% to 90% as singletons. Sequencing was carried out using PBMCs. These receptors were obtained from a man aged 25-45 years in good health and CMV-seropositive.

The chain uses TRBV13 and TRBJ2-7; 7 bases align to TRBD1. Germline CDR1 PRHDT, CDR2 FYEKMQ (reference sequence). The V gene end was trimmed by 5 bases and the J gene end by 2 bases; junction bases not matched to a gene: 6. This CDR3 has 14 residues. CDR3 sequence reads: CASSLWTGTYEQYF. Written as DNA, the CDR3 is TGTGCCAGCAGCCTTTGGACAGGAACCTACGAGCAGTACTTC.

The genes are TRBV7-9 and TRBJ2-2; 7 bases align to TRBD1. V was clipped by 5 bases and J by 4 bases; unmatched bases: 7. This CDR3 contains 15 residues. Germline CDR1 SEHNR, CDR2 FQNEAQ (reference sequence). Written as DNA, the CDR3 is TGTGCCAGCAGCCTTATGGGACAGCTCACCGGGGAGCTGTTTTTT. Translating it yields CASSLMGQLTGELFF.

The chain couples TRBV11-2 to TRBJ2-1, with D possibly TRBD1 on 6 matching bases. CDR1 is SGHAT, CDR2 FQNNGV, per germline. Trimming left V 1 base short and J 8 bases short, with 9 bases between. This CDR3 is 13 amino acids long. CDR3 sequence (DNA): TGTGCCAGCAGCTTAGCCAGGGGCGATGAGCAGTTCTTC. It is translated as CASSLARGDEQFF.

CDR3 DNA: TGTGCCAGCTCACCAGTCACAGCGAACACCGGGGAGCTGTTTTTT. Encoded protein: CASSPVTANTGELFF. The chain combines TRBV18 with TRBJ2-2; D ambiguous. Germline V lookup: CDR1 KGHSH, CDR2 LQKENI. The CDR3 is 15 amino acids. Trimming took 2 bases from V and 0 from J, leaving 7 bases between them. Drawing the rest from reference TRBV18 and TRBJ2-2, the complete variable domain is NAGVMQNPRHLVRRRGQEARLRCSPMKGHSHVYWYRQLPEEGLKFMVYLQKENIIDESGMPKERFSAEFPKEGPSILRIQQVVRGDSAAYFCASSPVTANTGELFFGEGSRLTVL.

The chain combines TRBV11-2 with TRBJ2-1; 8 bases fit TRBD1. V lost 11 bases to trimming and J lost 3 bases; unmatched junction nucleotides: 6. The V gene's germline CDR1 is SGHAT and CDR2 FQNNGV. The CDR3 length is 13 residues. CDR3 nucleotide sequence: TGTGCCGGGACAGGAGAAAGCTACAATGAGCAGTTCTTC. It is translated as CAGTGESYNEQFF.

This clone came up once. V usage is TRBV19 and J usage is TRBJ2-2, with D possibly TRBD2 on 5 matching bases. Germline V CDR1 and CDR2: LNHDA, SQIVND (reference sequence). The CDR3 runs 13 residues. V shed 7 bases and J shed 7 bases, with 13 bases lying between them. CDR3 loop: CASKGSEDGELFF. The CDR3 bases are TGTGCCAGTAAAGGTAGCGAGGACGGGGAGCTGTTTTTT.

The chain carries TRBV14 and TRBJ2-5, with 8 bases that match TRBD1. The germline gives CDR1 SGHDN, CDR2 FVKESK. The ends lost 4 bases at V and 5 bases at J; junction bases unmatched: 3. The CDR3 sequence is 13 residues long. Written as DNA, the CDR3 is TGTGCCAGCAGCCCGGCAGGGGGCGAGACCCAGTACTTC. It specifies CASSPAGGETQYF.

The chain joins TRBV13 to TRBJ1-2, with 8 nucleotides matching TRBD1. CDR1 PRHDT and CDR2 FYEKMQ come from the germline V gene (reference sequence). The CDR3 loop spans 14 amino acids. The J segment lost 4 bases and the V segment lost 5 bases, leaving 6 bases of the junction unmatched. Here the CDR3 DNA reads TGTGCCAGCAGCCCCCCCGGACAGGGCTATGGCTACACCTTC. It yields the protein CASSPPGQGYGYTF.

The V call is TRBV27, the J call TRBJ1-1; 9 bases agree with TRBD1. The CDR3 sequence is 16 residues long. The V gene's germline CDR1 is MNHEY and CDR2 SMNVEV (reference sequence). V was clipped by 6 bases and J by 4 bases; unmatched bases: 12. CDR3 amino acids: CASRLTGTGRGTEAFF. DNA for the CDR3: TGTGCCAGCAGGCTAACCGGGACAGGGAGGGGCACTGAAGCTTTCTTT.

The V gene is TRBV7-2, the J gene TRBJ2-3; D is unresolved. The length of the CDR3 is 13 residues. V was clipped by 4 bases and J by 6 bases, with 11 bases between them. Germline V CDR1 and CDR2: SGHTA, FQGNSA. The CDR3 sequence: CASSYGPADTQYF. The CDR3 coding sequence is TGTGCCAGCAGCTACGGCCCAGCGGATACGCAGTATTTT.

The chain joins TRBV5-4 to TRBJ2-1; TRBD2 matches at 9 bases. Germline lookup yields CDR1 SGHNT and CDR2 YYREEE (reference sequence). The V gene end was trimmed by 0 bases and the J gene end by 7 bases; junction bases not matched to a gene: 11. CDR3 length: 17 residues. CDR3 sequence reads: CASSLGWGSGSSNEQFF. The CDR3 DNA is TGTGCCAGCAGCTTGGGCTGGGGTAGCGGGAGTAGTAATGAGCAGTTCTTC.

There are a few counts of this clone. The identical CDR3 is also encoded by other nucleotide sequences in the sample. The chain combines TRBV2 with TRBJ1-1, with 8 nucleotides matching TRBD1. The CDR3 extends over 14 amino acids. Germline V gene lookup returns CDR1 SNHLY and CDR2 FYNNEI. Germline trimming cut 6 bases from V and 0 bases from J; bases unmatched to any gene: 3. The CDR3 spells CASSEQGVNTEAFF. In nucleotides, the CDR3 is TGTGCCAGCAGCGAACAGGGGGTGAACACTGAAGCTTTCTTT.

This clone has only a few counts. The chain joins TRBV7-8 to TRBJ2-7, with 7 bases that match TRBD1. CDR3 length: 14 amino acids. J lost 2 bases, V lost 3 bases, and 4 bases had no gene match. Germline CDR1 reads SGHVS; CDR2 reads FQNEAQ. CDR3 loop: CASSFRGTAYEQYF. Written as DNA, the CDR3 is TGTGCCAGCAGCTTTCGTGGGACAGCCTACGAGCAGTACTTC.

This chain uses TRBV5-6 with TRBJ2-5; 7 positions match TRBD1. The junction had 15 bases not matched to a gene; V was cut back by 5 bases and J by 5 bases. The CDR3 length is 16 residues. Per germline, CDR1 SGHDT and CDR2 YYEEEE. Here the CDR3 DNA reads TGTGCCAGCAGGTACAGGGGTGGGGAACTTAGGGAGACCCAGTACTTC. It is translated as CASRYRGGELRETQYF. Combining the CDR3 with reference TRBV5-6 and TRBJ2-5 gives the whole variable domain DAGVTQSPTHLIKTRGQQVTLRCSPKSGHDTVSWYQQALGQGPQFIFQYYEEEERQRGNFPDRFSGHQFPNYSSELNVNALLLGDSALYLCASRYRGGELRETQYFGPGTRLLVL.

This chain links TRBV11-2 with TRBJ2-1; 9 bases line up with TRBD2. Trimming took 2 bases from V and 5 from J; bases not matched to a gene: 10. The CDR3 is 17 amino acids. CDR1 is SGHAT, CDR2 FQNNGV, per germline. The CDR3 region has the DNA TGTGCCAGCAGCTTAACCGAGACTAGCGGCAGACACAATGAGCAGTTCTTC. Translated: CASSLTETSGRHNEQFF.

This clone was detected only once. CDR3 loop: CASSRLGDLAGLGDEQYF. The CDR3 nucleotides are TGCGCCAGCAGCCGACTCGGCGACCTAGCGGGGTTAGGAGACGAGCAGTACTTC. V gene TRBV4-1 combines with J gene TRBJ2-7, with 9 bases matching TRBD2. The CDR3 is made up of 18 amino acids. The J segment lost 5 bases and the V segment lost 4 bases, leaving 18 bases of the junction unmatched. CDR1 MGHRA and CDR2 YSYEKL come from the germline V gene.

The chain employs TRBV18 and TRBJ1-5; TRBD1 is a possible D gene (6 bases). V was shortened by 3 bases and J by 5 bases, with 8 bases between the two germline ends. The CDR3 contains 13 residues. The germline V gene encodes CDR1 KGHSH and CDR2 LQKENI. The CDR3 region has the DNA TGTGCCAGCTCACCCTACAGGGATCAGCCCCAGCATTTT. It is translated as CASSPYRDQPQHF.

In this sample, this clone turned up once. The chain carries TRBV5-4 and TRBJ1-2; 9 bases agree with TRBD1. Trimming took 4 bases from V and 5 from J; bases not matched to a gene: 6. The CDR3 runs to 14 residues. The germline V gene has CDR1 SGHNT and CDR2 YYREEE (reference sequence). CDR3 DNA: TGTGCCAGCAGCCACAGACAGGGGGATTATGGCTACACCTTC. It yields the protein CASSHRQGDYGYTF.

The chain recombines TRBV2 with TRBJ2-7; 14 bases agree with TRBD2. Germline V gene sequence: CDR1 SNHLY, CDR2 FYNNEI. V lost 10 bases, J lost 9 bases, and 8 bases stayed unmatched. The CDR3 is made up of 13 amino acids. CDR3 protein: CAKGTSGRVVQYF. The CDR3 DNA sequence: TGTGCCAAAGGGACTAGCGGGAGAGTTGTGCAGTACTTC. Supplemented by reference TRBV2 and TRBJ2-7, the full variable domain reads EPEVTQTPSHQVTQMGQEVILRCVPISNHLYFYWYRQILGQKVEFLVSFYNNEISEKSEIFDDQFSVERPDGSNFTLKIRSTKLEDSAMYFCAKGTSGRVVQYFGPGTRLTVT.

The chain links TRBV21-1 to TRBJ2-5; the D call TRBD2 from the table was never checked on the DNA. TRBV21-1 is noted as a pseudogene. This CDR3 has 13 amino acids. CDR3 DNA: TGTGCCAAGTCACCGGGAGCTCAAGAGACCCAGTACTTC. Protein: CAKSPGAQETQYF.

The genes are TRBV30 and TRBJ2-7; 7 nucleotides align to TRBD1. This CDR3 comprises 14 residues. CDR1 is GTSNPN, CDR2 SVGIG, per germline (reference sequence). The V and J ends lost 2 bases and 7 bases, in that order; junction bases with no gene match: 11. CDR3 coding DNA: TGTGCCTGGAGTTGGTTACAGGGGTTAGGGGAGCAGTACTTC. As protein: CAWSWLQGLGEQYF.

The chain employs TRBV4-3 and TRBJ2-2; 7 bases fit TRBD2. The CDR3 is 18 residues long. The germline gives CDR1 LGHNA, CDR2 YSLEER. J was trimmed by 4 bases and V by 0 bases; bases with no gene match: 11. The CDR3 nucleotides are TGCGCCAGCAGCCAAGAACCGGGACTACAGACCATCACCGGGGAGCTGTTTTTT. Residues: CASSQEPGLQTITGELFF.

The chain has TRBV7-2 and TRBJ1-1; no definite D call. This CDR3 is built from 18 residues. Germline lookup yields CDR1 SGHTA and CDR2 FQGNSA. The V gene lost 1 base and the J gene lost 5 bases, with 23 bases spanning the gap. CDR3 coding DNA: TGTGCCAGCAGCTTAGGAGGATTTTTGCGGCGGCGGGGTACTGAAGCTTTCTTT. Its protein is CASSLGGFLRRRGTEAFF.

This clone was seen once. The chain couples TRBV5-1 to TRBJ2-2; a weak D match, TRBD1 (5 bases). The V end lost 4 bases, the J end lost 1 base, and 14 bases lay between the germline ends. The CDR3 loop spans 16 amino acids. Germline V gene sequence: CDR1 SGHRS, CDR2 YFSETQ. The CDR3 DNA reads as TGCGCCAGCAGCAACCCGGACAAAAAGAACACCGGGGAGCTGTTTTTT. Amino acids: CASSNPDKKNTGELFF. Supplemented by reference TRBV5-1 and TRBJ2-2, the full variable domain reads KAGVTQTPRYLIKTRGQQVTLSCSPISGHRSVSWYQQTPGQGLQFLFEYFSETQRNKGNFPGRFSGRQFSNSRSEMNVSTLELGDSALYLCASSNPDKKNTGELFFGEGSRLTVL.

This clone was seen repeatedly, ten times or more. The chain combines TRBV6-6 with TRBJ1-1; possibly TRBD1 for D (5 bases). V was cut by 6 bases and J by 3 bases, with 11 bases left in between. The germline V gene has CDR1 MNHNY and CDR2 SVGAGI (reference sequence). This CDR3 is 13 amino acids long. The CDR3 protein is CASSAGEYTEAFF. The CDR3 coding sequence is TGTGCCAGCAGCGCGGGGGAGTACACTGAAGCTTTCTTT.

The chain uses TRBV15 and TRBJ1-5; D call uncertain. Germline V gene data show CDR1 as LNHNV and CDR2 as YYDKDF (reference sequence). The V end was cut by 0 bases, the J end by 4 bases, with 13 bases between. The CDR3 length is 16 residues. CDR3 in amino acids: CATSRDHSRENQPQHF. DNA for the CDR3: TGTGCCACCAGCAGAGATCACAGTCGGGAAAATCAGCCCCAGCATTTT. Based on the CDR3 plus reference TRBV15 and TRBJ1-5, the full variable domain is DAMVIQNPRYQVTQFGKPVTLSCSQTLNHNVMYWYQQKSSQAPKLLFHYYDKDFNNEADTPDNFQSRRPNTSFCFLDIRSPGLGDTAMYLCATSRDHSRENQPQHFGDGTRLSIL.

The V call is TRBV5-1, the J call TRBJ2-3, with TRBD2 matching 7 bases. Germline V gene sequence: CDR1 SGHRS, CDR2 YFSETQ. CDR3 length equals 14 residues. The ends lost 4 bases at V and 2 bases at J; junction bases unmatched: 4. The DNA for the CDR3 is TGCGCCAGCAGCCTCGGACTAGTCACAGATACGCAGTATTTT. This gives the protein CASSLGLVTDTQYF.

The chain uses TRBV5-4 and TRBJ2-1; D gene uncertain. V was clipped by 0 bases and J by 15 bases, with 16 bases between them. In germline, CDR1 is SGHNT, CDR2 YYREEE (reference sequence). The CDR3 has 13 amino acids. CDR3 sequence (DNA): TGTGCCAGCAGCTTGGGGCAGACCCGGAGCCCGTTCTTC. It yields the protein CASSLGQTRSPFF.

V usage is TRBV9 and J usage is TRBJ1-2, with D perhaps TRBD1 (6 bases). The CDR3 runs to 13 residues. Trimming removed 0 bases from V and 6 bases from J, with 9 bases in between. From germline, CDR1 is SGDLS and CDR2 YYNGEE. The CDR3, as DNA: TGTGCCAGCAGCGTAGAGGGGGTGAATGGCTACACCTTC. This gives the protein CASSVEGVNGYTF.

This chain joins TRBV4-2 and TRBJ2-1; the match to TRBD1 covers 8 bases. Germline CDR1 LGHNA, CDR2 YNFKEQ. CDR3 length equals 15 residues. J lost 9 bases, V lost 0 bases, and 7 bases had no gene match. The CDR3 nucleotides read TGTGCCAGCAGCCAAGAGGACAGGGCTTACGCTGAGCAGTTCTTC. Translating it yields CASSQEDRAYAEQFF.